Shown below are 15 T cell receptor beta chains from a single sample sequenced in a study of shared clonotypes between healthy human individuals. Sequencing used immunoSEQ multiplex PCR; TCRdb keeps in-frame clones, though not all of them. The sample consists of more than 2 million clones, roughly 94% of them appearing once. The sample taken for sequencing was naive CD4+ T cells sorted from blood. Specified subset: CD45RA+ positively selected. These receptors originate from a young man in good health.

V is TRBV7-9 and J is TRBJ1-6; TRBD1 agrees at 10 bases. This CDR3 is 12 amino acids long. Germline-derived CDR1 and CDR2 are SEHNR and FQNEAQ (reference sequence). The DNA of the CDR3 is TGTGTCGGGACAGGGGATAATTCACCCCTCCACTTT. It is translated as CVGTGDNSPLHF.

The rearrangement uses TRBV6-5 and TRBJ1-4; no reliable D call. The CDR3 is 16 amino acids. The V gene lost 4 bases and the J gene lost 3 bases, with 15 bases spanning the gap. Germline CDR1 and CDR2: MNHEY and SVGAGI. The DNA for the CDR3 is TGTGCCAGCAGTTCCCGGGTGATGGGCTCTAATGAAAAACTGTTTTTT. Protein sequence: CASSSRVMGSNEKLFF.

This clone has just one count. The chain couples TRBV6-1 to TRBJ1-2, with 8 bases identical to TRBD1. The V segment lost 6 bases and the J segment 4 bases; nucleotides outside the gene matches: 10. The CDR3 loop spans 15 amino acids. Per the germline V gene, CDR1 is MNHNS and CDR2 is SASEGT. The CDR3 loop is CASSLRQGTSYGYTF. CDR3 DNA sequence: TGTGCCAGCAGCTTAAGACAGGGGACTTCCTATGGCTACACCTTC.

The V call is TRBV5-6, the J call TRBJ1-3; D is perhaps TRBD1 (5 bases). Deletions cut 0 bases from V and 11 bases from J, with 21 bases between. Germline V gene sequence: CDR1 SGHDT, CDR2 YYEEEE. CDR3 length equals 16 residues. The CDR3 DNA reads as TGTGCCAGCAGCTTGGGCAGGGACCTAACCCCCCCCGCCATATATTTT. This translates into CASSLGRDLTPPAIYF.

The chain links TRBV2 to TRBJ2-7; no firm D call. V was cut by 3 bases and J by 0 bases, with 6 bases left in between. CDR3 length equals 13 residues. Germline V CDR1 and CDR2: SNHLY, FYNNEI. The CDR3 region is CASSDDLSYEQYF. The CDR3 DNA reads TGTGCCAGCAGTGATGACCTCTCCTACGAGCAGTACTTC.

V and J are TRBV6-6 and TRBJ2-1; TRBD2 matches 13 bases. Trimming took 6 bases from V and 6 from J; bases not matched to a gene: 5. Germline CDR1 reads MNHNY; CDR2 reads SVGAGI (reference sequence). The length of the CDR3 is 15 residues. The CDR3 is CASSKLAGGPNEQFF. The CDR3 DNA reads TGTGCCAGCAGCAAACTAGCGGGAGGGCCCAATGAGCAGTTCTTC.

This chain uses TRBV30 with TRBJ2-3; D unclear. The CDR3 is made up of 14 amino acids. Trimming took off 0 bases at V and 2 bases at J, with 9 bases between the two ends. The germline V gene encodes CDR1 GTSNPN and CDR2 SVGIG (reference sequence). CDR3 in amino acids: CAWSVDASTDTQYF. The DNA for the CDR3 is TGTGCCTGGAGTGTCGACGCTTCCACAGATACGCAGTATTTT.

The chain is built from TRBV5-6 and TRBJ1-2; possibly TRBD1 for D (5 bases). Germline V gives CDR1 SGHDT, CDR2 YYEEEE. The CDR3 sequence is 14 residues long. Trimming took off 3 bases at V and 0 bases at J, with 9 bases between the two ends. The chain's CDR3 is CASSSTDSNYGYTF. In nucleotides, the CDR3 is TGTGCCAGCAGCTCGACAGATTCTAACTATGGCTACACCTTC.

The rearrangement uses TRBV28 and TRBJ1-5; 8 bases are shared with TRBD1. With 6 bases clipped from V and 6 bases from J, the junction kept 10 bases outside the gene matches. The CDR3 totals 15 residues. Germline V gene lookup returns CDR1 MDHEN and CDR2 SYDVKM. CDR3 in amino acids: CASSSPGQEFQPQHF. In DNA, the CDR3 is TGTGCCAGCAGCTCGCCGGGACAGGAGTTTCAGCCCCAGCATTTT.

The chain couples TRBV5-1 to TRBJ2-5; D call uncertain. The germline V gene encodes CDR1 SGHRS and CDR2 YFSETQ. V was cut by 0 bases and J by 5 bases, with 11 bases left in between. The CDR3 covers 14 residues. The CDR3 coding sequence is TGCGCCAGCAGCTTGGTGCAGTTAGAGGAGACCCAGTACTTC. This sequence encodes CASSLVQLEETQYF.

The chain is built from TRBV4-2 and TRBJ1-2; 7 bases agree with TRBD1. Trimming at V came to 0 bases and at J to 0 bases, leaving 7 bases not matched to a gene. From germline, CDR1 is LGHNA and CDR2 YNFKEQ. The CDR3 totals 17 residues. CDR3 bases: TGTGCCAGCAGCCAAGAGCCAGGGGGAAAAACTAACTATGGCTACACCTTC. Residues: CASSQEPGGKTNYGYTF.

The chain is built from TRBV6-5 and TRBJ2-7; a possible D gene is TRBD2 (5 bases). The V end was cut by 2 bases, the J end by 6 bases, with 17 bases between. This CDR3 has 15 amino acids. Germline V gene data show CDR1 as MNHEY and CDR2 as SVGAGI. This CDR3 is CASSYQLRDWSEQYF. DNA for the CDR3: TGTGCCAGCAGTTACCAGTTGAGGGATTGGAGCGAGCAGTACTTC.

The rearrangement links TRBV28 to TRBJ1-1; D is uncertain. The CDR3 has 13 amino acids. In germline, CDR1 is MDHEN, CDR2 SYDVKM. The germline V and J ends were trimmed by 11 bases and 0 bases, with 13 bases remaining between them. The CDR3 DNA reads TGTGCCTGGCAAGGAGCCGTGAACACTGAAGCTTTCTTT. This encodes CAWQGAVNTEAFF.

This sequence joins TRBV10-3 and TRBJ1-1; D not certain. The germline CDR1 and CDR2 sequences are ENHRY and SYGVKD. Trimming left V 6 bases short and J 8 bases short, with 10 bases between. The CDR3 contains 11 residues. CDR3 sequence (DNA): TGTGCCATCAGGAACAGTGTCGAAGCTTTCTTT. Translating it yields CAIRNSVEAFF.

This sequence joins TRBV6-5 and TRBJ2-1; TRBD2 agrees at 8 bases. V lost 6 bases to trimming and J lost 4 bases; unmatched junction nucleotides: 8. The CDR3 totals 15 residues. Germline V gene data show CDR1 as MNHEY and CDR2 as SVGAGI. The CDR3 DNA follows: TGTGCCAGCAGCCGGGGGGGGAACGGGTACAATGAGCAGTTCTTC. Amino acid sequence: CASSRGGNGYNEQFF.